These 32 T cell receptor beta chains came from one sample sequenced in a study of T cell responses to AZD1222 COVID-19 vaccine. The table came from immunoSEQ multiplex PCR; TCRdb's copy has only in-frame clones and leaves some out. The repertoire includes about 260,000 clones, 85% to 95% of them detected once, and 0.55% sits in the top ten. The sample consisted of peripheral blood, taken on day 0 of AZD1222 vaccination. The receptors were gathered from an adult in good health.

The chain links TRBV7-3 to TRBJ1-3; D is unclear. The V gene lost 4 bases and the J gene lost 0 bases, with 10 bases spanning the gap. The germline gives CDR1 SGHTA, CDR2 FQGTGA. The CDR3 runs to 15 residues. The CDR3 DNA reads as TGTGCCAGCAGCTCCCAGGCGAACTCTGGAAACACCATATATTTT. This sequence encodes CASSSQANSGNTIYF.

This clone was detected only a few times. J is TRBJ2-7 and V is TRBV6-2 or TRBV6-3; 10 positions match TRBD2. Germline V gene data show CDR1 as MNHEY and CDR2 as SVGEGT. After removal of 2 bases from V and 2 bases from J, the junction contained 9 bases not matched to a gene. This CDR3 contains 17 residues. The CDR3 nucleotides read TGTGCCAGCAGTTACAGGCAGCGGGAGGGAAAACCCTACGAGCAGTACTTC. It codes for CASSYRQREGKPYEQYF.

The rearrangement joins TRBV4-1 to TRBJ2-1; the match to TRBD2 covers 7 bases. J gave up 6 bases and V 4 bases, and 9 bases lay outside the gene matches. CDR3 length equals 15 residues. CDR1 MGHRA and CDR2 YSYEKL come from the germline V gene. The CDR3 region has the DNA TGCGCCAGCAGCCTCCGAGCGGGAACGGGCAATGAGCAGTTCTTC. Amino acids: CASSLRAGTGNEQFF.

V and J are TRBV7-9 and TRBJ2-7, with D perhaps matching TRBD1 (5 bases). Germline lookup yields CDR1 SEHNR and CDR2 FQNEAQ (reference sequence). The CDR3 consists of 12 residues. The germline V and J ends were trimmed by 8 bases and 0 bases, with 8 bases remaining between them. The CDR3 is CASAQGSYEQYF. The CDR3 bases are TGTGCCAGCGCTCAGGGCTCCTACGAGCAGTACTTC.

The V gene is TRBV9, the J gene TRBJ2-2, with no clear D. Trimming removed 1 base at V and 0 bases at J, with 10 bases between. The CDR3 loop spans 16 amino acids. In germline, CDR1 is SGDLS, CDR2 YYNGEE. CDR3 sequence reads: CASSVHSLPNTGELFF. CDR3 sequence (DNA): TGTGCCAGCAGCGTACATTCGCTCCCGAACACCGGGGAGCTGTTTTTT.

This clone was seen a single time. The chain joins TRBV11-2 to TRBJ1-2; tentatively, D is TRBD1 (6 bases). The CDR3 runs to 15 residues. Per germline, CDR1 SGHAT and CDR2 FQNNGV. Trimming pared 0 bases from V and 7 bases from J, leaving 15 bases between. The CDR3 spells CASSLDAGGVRGYTF. The DNA for the CDR3 is TGTGCCAGCAGCTTAGATGCGGGGGGCGTCCGTGGCTACACCTTC.

This chain connects TRBV6-1 to TRBJ1-3; no reliable D call. CDR1 is MNHNS, CDR2 SASEGT, per germline. Trimming removed 2 bases from V and 4 bases from J, with 12 bases in between. This CDR3 has 15 residues. The CDR3 DNA sequence: TGTGCCAGCAGTGAAACACAGATCCCCGGAAACACCATATATTTT. This gives the protein CASSETQIPGNTIYF.

The CDR3: CASSEFSGSSYEQYF. DNA for the CDR3: TGTGCCAGCAGTGAATTCAGTGGGTCCTCGTACGAGCAGTACTTC. The chain links TRBV6-1 to TRBJ2-7; unclear D gene. V lost 2 bases, J lost 4 bases, and 15 bases lay in between. The CDR3 has 15 amino acids. Germline V gene data show CDR1 as MNHNS and CDR2 as SASEGT.

The chain is built from TRBV6-5 and TRBJ1-2; D possibly corresponds to TRBD1 (6 bases). The CDR3 spans 13 residues. Germline CDR1 is MNHEY and CDR2 is SVGAGI. Trimming removed 4 bases from V and 7 bases from J, with 13 bases in between. CDR3 loop: CASSSPTGSGYTF. CDR3 nucleotide sequence: TGTGCCAGCAGTTCCCCTACAGGGAGTGGCTACACCTTC.

The J gene is TRBJ2-3, the V gene TRBV5-1; D possibly matches TRBD1 or TRBD2 (5 bases each). Germline V gene data show CDR1 as SGHRS and CDR2 as YFSETQ. Trimming took 4 bases from V and 0 from J, leaving 12 bases between them. The CDR3 extends over 15 amino acids. CDR3 coding DNA: TGCGCCAGCAGCCGAGGGGCAGGGAGCACAGATACGCAGTATTTT. Amino acid sequence: CASSRGAGSTDTQYF. Looking up the rest from reference TRBV5-1 and TRBJ2-3 gives the full variable domain: KAGVTQTPRYLIKTRGQQVTLSCSPISGHRSVSWYQQTPGQGLQFLFEYFSETQRNKGNFPGRFSGRQFSNSRSEMNVSTLELGDSALYLCASSRGAGSTDTQYFGPGTRLTVL.

This clone was counted only a few times. J is TRBJ2-5 and V is TRBV6-1; D is unclear. V was cut by 0 bases and J by 1 base, with 6 bases left in between. The CDR3 is 14 residues long. Germline lookup yields CDR1 MNHNS and CDR2 SASEGT. This chain's CDR3 is CASSEAGFQETQYF. In nucleotides, the CDR3 is TGTGCCAGCAGTGAAGCCGGCTTCCAAGAGACCCAGTACTTC.

The rearrangement joins TRBV12-3 or TRBV12-4 to TRBJ1-6, with D maybe TRBD1 (5 bases). This CDR3 has 13 residues. V gave up 2 bases and J gave up 8 bases, with 7 bases separating them. CDR3 bases: TGTGCCAGCAGTTTATTAGGGGATTCACCCCTCCACTTT. The encoded protein is CASSLLGDSPLHF.

The genes are TRBV5-1 and TRBJ1-5; unclear D gene. Germline-derived CDR1 and CDR2 are SGHRS and YFSETQ. V was cut by 4 bases and J by 2 bases, with 16 bases left in between. This CDR3 contains 16 residues. CDR3 sequence reads: CASSRDGIAGNQPQHF. For the CDR3, the DNA is TGCGCCAGCAGCAGGGATGGGATCGCGGGCAATCAGCCCCAGCATTTT.

The chain joins TRBV28 to TRBJ1-5; unclear D gene. Deletions cut 5 bases from V and 9 bases from J, with 11 bases between. Germline assignment: CDR1 MDHEN and CDR2 SYDVKM. There are 12 residues in the CDR3. CDR3 amino acids: CASSPLERPQHF. The CDR3 region has the DNA TGTGCCAGCAGTCCCCTTGAGCGGCCCCAGCATTTT.

V is TRBV2 and J is TRBJ2-1, with 8 bases matching TRBD2. From germline, CDR1 is SNHLY and CDR2 FYNNEI. After removal of 6 bases from V and 7 bases from J, the junction contained 14 bases not matched to a gene. The CDR3 loop spans 16 amino acids. The CDR3 reads CASRNFPGLGGNEQFF. DNA for the CDR3: TGTGCCAGCAGAAACTTTCCGGGACTAGGCGGGAATGAGCAGTTCTTC.

The V call is TRBV5-6, the J call TRBJ1-2; D gene uncertain. This CDR3 has 16 amino acids. Trimming removed 4 bases at V and 2 bases at J, with 18 bases between. Germline V gene lookup returns CDR1 SGHDT and CDR2 YYEEEE. The CDR3 protein is CASSLAGIPLNYGYTF. The CDR3, as DNA: TGTGCCAGCAGCCTTGCTGGGATCCCTTTAAACTATGGCTACACCTTC. Variable domain in full (rest from reference TRBV5-6 and TRBJ1-2): DAGVTQSPTHLIKTRGQQVTLRCSPKSGHDTVSWYQQALGQGPQFIFQYYEEEERQRGNFPDRFSGHQFPNYSSELNVNALLLGDSALYLCASSLAGIPLNYGYTFGSGTRLTVV.

The chain combines TRBV28 with TRBJ1-4, with D possibly TRBD1 on 5 matching bases. This CDR3 spans 14 amino acids. The ends were cut back, 4 bases at V and 0 bases at J, with 6 bases in the middle. Per the germline V gene, CDR1 is MDHEN and CDR2 is SYDVKM. In DNA, the CDR3 is TGTGCCAGCAGTTCGACAGCAACTAATGAAAAACTGTTTTTT. Translation: CASSSTATNEKLFF.

V is TRBV3-1 (or the pseudogene TRBV3-2) and J is TRBJ1-4, with D unclear. CDR3 size: 14 residues. In germline, CDR1 is LGHDT, CDR2 YNNKEL (reference sequence). Trimming stripped 0 bases from V and 8 bases from J, with 10 bases between. CDR3 sequence: CASSQDLGGEKLFF. CDR3 bases: TGTGCCAGCAGCCAAGATCTGGGAGGGGAAAAACTGTTTTTT.

The chain joins TRBV7-3 to TRBJ2-2; 8 nucleotides match TRBD1. Germline values: CDR1 SGHTA, CDR2 FQGTGA. Germline trimming cut 0 bases from V and 7 bases from J; bases unmatched to any gene: 7. The CDR3 loop spans 16 amino acids. Here the CDR3 reads CASSLTAGGRSGELFF. The CDR3 DNA is TGTGCCAGCAGCTTAACAGCAGGGGGCCGGAGCGGGGAGCTGTTTTTT. The full variable domain, in which reference TRBV7-3 and TRBJ2-2 provide the parts outside the CDR3, is GAGVSQTPSNKVTEKGKYVELRCDPISGHTALYWYRQSLGQGPEFLIYFQGTGAADDSGLPNDRFFAVRPEGSVSTLKIQRTERGDSAVYLCASSLTAGGRSGELFFGEGSRLTVL.

The J gene is TRBJ1-2, the V gene TRBV27, with 9 bases aligning to TRBD1. Germline CDR1 is MNHEY and CDR2 is SMNVEV (reference sequence). V lost 5 bases to trimming and J lost 7 bases; unmatched junction nucleotides: 14. This CDR3 has 16 amino acids. In DNA, the CDR3 is TGTGCCAGCAGTAGGGAACAGGGGGCGATTATTCCTGGCTACACCTTC. It yields the protein CASSREQGAIIPGYTF.

The V call is TRBV29-1, the J call TRBJ2-7; TRBD2 matches 11 bases. The V gene's germline CDR1 is SQVTM and CDR2 ANQGSEA. V dropped 1 base and J dropped 5; count of bases not matched to a gene: 7. The length of the CDR3 is 15 residues. CDR3 sequence reads: CSVEGTSGSADEQYF. CDR3 bases: TGCAGCGTTGAAGGGACTAGCGGGTCTGCCGACGAGCAGTACTTC.

The CDR3 is CASSYTGTGRYGYTF. As DNA, the CDR3 is TGTGCCAGCAGTTACACCGGGACAGGACGCTATGGCTACACCTTC. V usage is TRBV6-5 and J usage is TRBJ1-2; TRBD1 aligns across 8 bases. The CDR3 spans 15 residues. CDR1 and CDR2 (germline): MNHEY, SVGAGI. V lost 2 bases to trimming and J lost 4 bases; unmatched junction nucleotides: 6.

The gene calls are TRBV11-3 and TRBJ2-1, with 11 positions matching TRBD2. Germline CDR1 SGHNT, CDR2 YENEEA. Trimming at V came to 5 bases and at J to 9 bases, leaving 9 bases not matched to a gene. The CDR3 has 15 amino acids. This CDR3 is CASSPTSGSDGEQFF. CDR3 nucleotides: TGTGCCAGCAGCCCAACTAGCGGGAGTGACGGTGAGCAGTTCTTC. The full variable domain, rest sourced from reference TRBV11-3 and TRBJ2-1, is EAGVVQSPRYKIIEKKQPVAFWCNPISGHNTLYWYLQNLGQGPELLIRYENEEAVDDSQLPKDRFSAERLKGVDSTLKIQPAELGDSAVYLCASSPTSGSDGEQFFGPGTRLTVL.

The V and J genes are TRBV18 and TRBJ1-3; no firm D call. CDR3 length equals 16 residues. V was clipped by 3 bases and J by 0 bases, with 12 bases between them. CDR1 and CDR2 (germline): KGHSH, LQKENI. The CDR3 nucleotides are TGTGCCAGCTCACCTAACACCGGGAGCTCTGGAAACACCATATATTTT. It yields the protein CASSPNTGSSGNTIYF.

The rearrangement joins TRBV5-1 to TRBJ1-1; D perhaps matches TRBD1 (6 bases). The V and J ends lost 4 bases and 4 bases respectively, with 14 bases between them. The germline V gene encodes CDR1 SGHRS and CDR2 YFSETQ. The CDR3 spans 14 residues. The CDR3 sequence: CASSKQGALTEAFF. CDR3 DNA: TGCGCCAGCAGCAAACAGGGAGCTCTCACTGAAGCTTTCTTT.

The chain is built from TRBV5-1 and TRBJ2-3, with 7 bases matching TRBD2. The CDR3 is made up of 15 amino acids. In germline, CDR1 is SGHRS, CDR2 YFSETQ. J gave up 1 base and V 3 bases, and 5 bases lay outside the gene matches. Here the CDR3 reads CASSSLSGGTDTQYF. CDR3 coding DNA: TGCGCCAGCAGCTCACTAAGCGGGGGCACAGATACGCAGTATTTT. Filled out from reference TRBV5-1 and TRBJ2-3, the complete variable domain reads KAGVTQTPRYLIKTRGQQVTLSCSPISGHRSVSWYQQTPGQGLQFLFEYFSETQRNKGNFPGRFSGRQFSNSRSEMNVSTLELGDSALYLCASSSLSGGTDTQYFGPGTRLTVL.

This chain links TRBV19 with TRBJ2-7; the D is unclear. The CDR3 is 15 residues long. Germline assignment: CDR1 LNHDA and CDR2 SQIVND (reference sequence). Trimming removed 5 bases from V and 2 bases from J, with 16 bases in between. CDR3: CASSSKDGPPYEQYF. CDR3 sequence (DNA): TGTGCCAGTAGTTCAAAGGACGGACCCCCCTACGAGCAGTACTTC.

The chain combines TRBV2 with TRBJ1-3; no firm D call. The CDR3 length is 16 residues. Trimming shortened V by 4 bases and J by 0 bases, and 13 bases separated the two germline ends. Germline values: CDR1 SNHLY, CDR2 FYNNEI. The CDR3 loop is CASSGVRKSSGNTIYF. CDR3 DNA sequence: TGTGCCAGCAGTGGGGTCCGGAAGAGCTCTGGAAACACCATATATTTT.

This clone appeared a single time. The chain links TRBV19 to TRBJ1-1; D might be TRBD1 (6 bases). CDR1 is LNHDA and CDR2 is SQIVND in the germline V gene (reference sequence). The length of the CDR3 is 13 residues. The V end lost 7 bases, the J end lost 5 bases, and 14 bases lay between the germline ends. DNA of the CDR3: TGTGCCAGTATCGGGGGGGGCCGGACTGAAGCTTTCTTT. This gives the protein CASIGGGRTEAFF.

This chain joins TRBV18 and TRBJ2-1; D is perhaps TRBD1 or TRBD2 (6 bases each). This CDR3 is built from 16 residues. The V end lost 1 base, the J end lost 1 base, and 11 bases lay between the germline ends. Germline-derived CDR1 and CDR2 are KGHSH and LQKENI. The CDR3 is CASSPLGGNSYNEQFF. CDR3 bases: TGTGCCAGCTCACCACTAGGGGGGAATTCCTACAATGAGCAGTTCTTC.

The chain couples TRBV12-5 to TRBJ2-1, with TRBD2 matching 9 bases. The CDR3 runs to 13 residues. Germline CDR1 reads LGHNT; CDR2 reads FRNRAP. V trimming: 6 bases; J trimming: 8 bases; junction bases outside the gene matches: 5. The DNA for the CDR3 is TGTGCTAGTGGCCTTAGCGGGAGCGATGAGCAGTTCTTC. Its translation: CASGLSGSDEQFF.

This clone was detected once. The chain couples TRBV18 to TRBJ1-4; no clear D gene. This CDR3 is built from 14 residues. Trimming stripped 6 bases from V and 2 bases from J, with 10 bases between. The germline V gene encodes CDR1 KGHSH and CDR2 LQKENI. CDR3: CASSNGITNEKLFF. In nucleotides, the CDR3 is TGTGCCAGCTCTAATGGGATTACTAATGAAAAACTGTTTTTT.